This T cell receptor (beta chain) originates from a study of blood T cell repertoires in COVID-19. Overall study: Samples representing acute and convalescent COVID-19 were sourced from the United States, Italy and Spain. T cells, B-cell-depleted T cells, or PBMCs supplied cDNA or gDNA.

Per the authors' pipeline: Quantification of nucleated cells was approximated via reference gene primer amplification. The protocol was immunoSEQ multiplex PCR, while the TCRdb copy is restricted to in-frame clones and leaves out a portion. V and J calls plus clone size are reproduced from that table; the DNA served to infer D and trimming. The sample shows about 110,000 clones, 70% to 90% of them seen only once. This CDR3 region has 14 residues. Germline assignment: CDR1 LNHDA and CDR2 SQIVND (reference sequence). V lost 7 bases and J lost 5; bases outside the gene matches: 7. V and J are TRBV19 and TRBJ1-2; 10 bases fit TRBD1. The sequence came from a human donor in a cohort sampled during active COVID-19. Sequences were obtained from peripheral blood. The CDR3 nucleotides are TGTGCCAGTACCTCGACAGGGGGCCGGTATGGCTACACCTTC. Protein: CASTSTGGRYGYTF. The variable domain in full, completed from reference TRBV19 and TRBJ1-2, reads DGGITQSPKYLFRKEGQNVTLSCEQNLNHDAMYWYRQDPGQGLRLIYYSQIVNDFQKGDIAEGYSVSREKKESFPLTVTSAQKNPTAFYLCASTSTGGRYGYTFGSGTRLTVV.